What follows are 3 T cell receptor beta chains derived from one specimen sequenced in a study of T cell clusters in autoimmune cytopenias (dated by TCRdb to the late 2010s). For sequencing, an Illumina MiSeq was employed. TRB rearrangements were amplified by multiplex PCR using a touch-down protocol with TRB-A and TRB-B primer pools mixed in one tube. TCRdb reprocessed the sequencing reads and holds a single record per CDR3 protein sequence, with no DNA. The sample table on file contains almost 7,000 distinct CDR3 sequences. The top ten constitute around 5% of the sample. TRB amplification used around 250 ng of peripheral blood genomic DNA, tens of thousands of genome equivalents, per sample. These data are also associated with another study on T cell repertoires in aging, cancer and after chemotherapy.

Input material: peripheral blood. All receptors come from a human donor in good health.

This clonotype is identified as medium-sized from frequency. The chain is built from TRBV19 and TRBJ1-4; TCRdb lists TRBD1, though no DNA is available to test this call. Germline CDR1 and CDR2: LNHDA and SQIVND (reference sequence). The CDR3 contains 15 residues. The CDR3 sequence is CASSRGVLTNEKLFF.

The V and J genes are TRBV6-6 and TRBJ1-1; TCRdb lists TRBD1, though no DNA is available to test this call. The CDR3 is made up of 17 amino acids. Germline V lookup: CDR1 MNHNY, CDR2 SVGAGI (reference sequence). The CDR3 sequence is CASSAPDRALANTEAFF.

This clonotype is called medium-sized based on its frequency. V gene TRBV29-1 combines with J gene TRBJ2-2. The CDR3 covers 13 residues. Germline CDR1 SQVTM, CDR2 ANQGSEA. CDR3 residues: CSVEATNTGELFF.